A single sample is the source of the 16 T cell receptor beta chains below, sequenced in a study of identical twins. TCRdb passed the 5' RACE reads through MiXCR, listing each CDR3 protein once. This table has some 330,000 distinct CDR3 sequences, about 9% appearing once. Sequenced sample: naive T cells sorted from blood. The origin of the receptors is a woman aged 45 to 65 in good health.

In this sample, this clonotype turned up many times. The chain combines TRBV6-1 with TRBJ2-2, with D possibly TRBD2 on 5 matching bases. V shed 6 bases and J shed 5 bases, with 13 bases lying between them. Germline V lookup: CDR1 MNHNS, CDR2 SASEGT. The CDR3 covers 14 residues. The CDR3 DNA reads TGTGCCAGCAGCGGCCCCTCGGGGACCGGGGAGCTGTTTTTT. Residues: CASSGPSGTGELFF.

In its sample, this clonotype was seen a few times. The rearrangement joins TRBV24-1 to TRBJ2-7; 7 bases fit TRBD1. The CDR3 sequence is 14 residues long. Unmatched junction bases numbered 11, after V lost 11 bases and J lost 2 bases. The germline gives CDR1 KGHDR, CDR2 SFDVKD. The CDR3 bases are TGTGCCAACGCGAACGGGACAGTCCCCTACGAGCAGTACGTC. Translated, it gives CANANGTVPYEQYV.

The genes are TRBV3-1 and TRBJ2-1; TRBD2 agrees at 14 bases. Germline-derived CDR1 and CDR2 are LGHDT and YNNKEL (reference sequence). V was pared by 0 bases and J by 0 bases, with 4 bases of the junction left unmatched. This CDR3 region has 19 residues. The CDR3 loop reads CASSQEGLAGVSSYNEQFF. The CDR3 coding sequence is TGTGCCAGCAGCCAAGAGGGACTAGCGGGAGTGAGCTCCTACAATGAGCAGTTCTTC.

The genes are TRBV15 and TRBJ2-7; D is undetermined. V lost 0 bases and J 4 bases, leaving 16 bases between the germline ends. In germline, CDR1 is LNHNV, CDR2 YYDKDF (reference sequence). The CDR3 runs 16 residues. The DNA for the CDR3 is TGTGCCACCAGCAGAGACTTGGGGATTTTTGGGTACGAGCAGTACTTC. Its protein product is CATSRDLGIFGYEQYF.

The V call is TRBV27, the J call TRBJ2-5; either TRBD1 or TRBD2 may supply D (5 bases each). The CDR3 runs to 15 residues. Germline V gene sequence: CDR1 MNHEY, CDR2 SMNVEV (reference sequence). V was trimmed by 4 bases and J by 6 bases, leaving 18 bases between them. The CDR3 DNA is TGTGCCAGCAGTTCCCCCGACAGTCGCGGGCAGACCCAGTACTTC. It specifies CASSSPDSRGQTQYF.

J is TRBJ2-3 and V is TRBV5-1; 9 bases match TRBD2. The CDR3 extends over 15 amino acids. Germline values: CDR1 SGHRS, CDR2 YFSETQ. Trimming at V came to 4 bases and at J to 2 bases, leaving 5 bases not matched to a gene. The CDR3 is CASSITSGPTDTQYF. DNA of the CDR3: TGCGCCAGCAGCATCACTAGCGGGCCCACAGATACGCAGTATTTT.

This clonotype was recorded a few times. The CDR3 protein is CASSQEGGSPSGYTF. In nucleotides, the CDR3 is TGCGCCAGCAGCCAAGAAGGGGGTTCCCCCTCGGGCTACACCTTC. The chain couples TRBV4-1 to TRBJ1-2; a possible D gene is TRBD1 (6 bases). This CDR3 has 15 residues. The germline gives CDR1 MGHRA, CDR2 YSYEKL. V lost 0 bases, J lost 8 bases, and 16 bases lay in between.

This clonotype was seen at least ten times. This sequence joins TRBV11-2 and TRBJ2-3, with no clear D. Germline CDR1 SGHAT, CDR2 FQNNGV. This CDR3 is 13 amino acids long. V lost 1 base and J 6 bases, leaving 8 bases between the germline ends. The chain's CDR3 is CASSLASWDTQYF. CDR3 coding DNA: TGTGCCAGCAGCTTAGCGAGCTGGGATACGCAGTATTTT.

This clonotype was found a few times. The genes are TRBV29-1 and TRBJ2-5; D ambiguous. CDR3 size: 11 residues. Germline CDR1 SQVTM, CDR2 ANQGSEA. V lost 5 bases, J lost 2 bases, and 6 bases lay in between. The CDR3: CSVSRQETQYF. The CDR3 DNA follows: TGCAGCGTTTCCAGACAAGAGACCCAGTACTTC.

The J gene is TRBJ2-1, the V gene TRBV5-5; 12 positions agree with TRBD2. The CDR3 spans 16 residues. J lost 8 bases, V lost 4 bases, and 10 bases had no gene match. CDR1 is SGHKS, CDR2 YYEKEE, per germline (reference sequence). CDR3 nucleotides: TGTGCCAGCAGCCGCTGGACTAGCGGGATCAAGGATGAGCAGTTCTTC. It codes for CASSRWTSGIKDEQFF.

The chain recombines TRBV5-6 with TRBJ2-7; D unclear. The germline V gene has CDR1 SGHDT and CDR2 YYEEEE. The V end was cut by 0 bases, the J end by 8 bases, with 9 bases between. This CDR3 comprises 12 residues. This CDR3 is CASSLDGVKQYV. CDR3 DNA: TGTGCCAGCAGCTTGGATGGGGTGAAGCAGTACGTC.

The CDR3 DNA sequence: TGCAGTGCTAGCAGGCCAGGGACTAGCGGGAGGGCTTACAATGAGCAGTTCTTC. This codes for CSASRPGTSGRAYNEQFF. The V and J genes are TRBV20-1 and TRBJ2-1; 16 bases line up with TRBD2. From germline, CDR1 is DFQATT and CDR2 SNEGSKA (reference sequence). This CDR3 is built from 18 residues. The junction had 9 bases not matched to a gene; V was cut back by 3 bases and J by 4 bases.

This chain connects TRBV11-2 to TRBJ2-5; TRBD2 agrees at 9 bases. The CDR3 extends over 16 amino acids. Germline CDR1 is SGHAT and CDR2 is FQNNGV. V shed 4 bases, J shed 7 bases, and the junction held 13 bases outside the gene matches. CDR3 sequence (DNA): TGTGCCAGCAGCTCCCTCCGGGGACTAGCCCCTGGGACCCAGTACTTC. Its protein product is CASSSLRGLAPGTQYF.

The table lists this clonotype with a few counts. The gene calls are TRBV7-2 and TRBJ2-5; 11 bases map to TRBD2. CDR3 size: 17 residues. The V segment lost 1 base and the J segment 5 bases; nucleotides outside the gene matches: 9. Germline V CDR1 and CDR2: SGHTA, FQGNSA. The CDR3 bases are TGTGCCAGCAGCTTAGAGGGGAGACTAGCGGGAACGGAGACCCAGTACTTC. Encoded protein: CASSLEGRLAGTETQYF.

V and J are TRBV20-1 and TRBJ2-7, with D perhaps given as TRBD1 or TRBD2 (5 bases each). The germline V gene has CDR1 DFQATT and CDR2 SNEGSKA (reference sequence). This CDR3 contains 14 residues. Trimming left V 3 bases short and J 5 bases short, with 17 bases between. CDR3 sequence (DNA): TGCAGTGCTAGGGCAGGGACCTCCCCCCACGAGCAGTACTTC. Its translation: CSARAGTSPHEQYF.

This clonotype turned up a few times. The chain carries TRBV28 and TRBJ2-7; 8 nucleotides match TRBD1. This CDR3 has 15 residues. Looked up from germline, CDR1 is MDHEN and CDR2 is SYDVKM. V dropped 5 bases and J dropped 4; count of bases not matched to a gene: 10. CDR3 amino acids: CASSGAGTGWYEQYF. DNA of the CDR3: TGTGCCAGCAGTGGAGCCGGGACAGGTTGGTACGAGCAGTACTTC. Filled out from reference TRBV28 and TRBJ2-7, the complete variable domain reads DVKVTQSSRYLVKRTGEKVFLECVQDMDHENMFWYRQDPGLGLRLIYFSYDVKMKEKGDIPEGYSVSREKKERFSLILESASTNQTSMYLCASSGAGTGWYEQYFGPGTRLTVT.